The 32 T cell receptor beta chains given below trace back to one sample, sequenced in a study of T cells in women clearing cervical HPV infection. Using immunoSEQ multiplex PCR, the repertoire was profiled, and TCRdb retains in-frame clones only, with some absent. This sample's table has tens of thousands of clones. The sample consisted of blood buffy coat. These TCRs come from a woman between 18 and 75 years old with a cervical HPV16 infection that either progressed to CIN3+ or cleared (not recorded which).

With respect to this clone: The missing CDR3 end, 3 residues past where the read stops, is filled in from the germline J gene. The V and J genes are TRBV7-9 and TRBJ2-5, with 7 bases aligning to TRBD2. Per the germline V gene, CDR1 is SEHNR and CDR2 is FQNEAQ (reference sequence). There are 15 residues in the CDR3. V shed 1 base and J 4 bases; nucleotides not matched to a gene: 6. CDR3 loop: CASSLEIIAGETQYF. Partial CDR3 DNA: TGTGCCAGCAGCTTAGAAATTATAGCGGGAGAGACC.

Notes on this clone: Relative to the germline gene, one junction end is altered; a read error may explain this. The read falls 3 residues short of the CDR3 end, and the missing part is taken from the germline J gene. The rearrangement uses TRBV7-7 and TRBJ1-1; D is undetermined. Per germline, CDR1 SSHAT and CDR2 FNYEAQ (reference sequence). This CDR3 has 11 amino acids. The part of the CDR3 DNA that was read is TGTGCTAGCAGCTTGCAGAAGGAA. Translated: CASSLQKE. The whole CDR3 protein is CASSLQKEAFF.

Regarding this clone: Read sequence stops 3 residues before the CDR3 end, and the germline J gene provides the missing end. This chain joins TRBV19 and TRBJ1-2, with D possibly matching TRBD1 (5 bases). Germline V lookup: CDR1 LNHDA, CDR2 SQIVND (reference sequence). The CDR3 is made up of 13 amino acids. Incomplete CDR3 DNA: TGTGCCAGTAAAACGACAGAGGGTCGCGAC. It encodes CASKTTEGRD. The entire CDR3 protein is CASKTTEGRDYTF.

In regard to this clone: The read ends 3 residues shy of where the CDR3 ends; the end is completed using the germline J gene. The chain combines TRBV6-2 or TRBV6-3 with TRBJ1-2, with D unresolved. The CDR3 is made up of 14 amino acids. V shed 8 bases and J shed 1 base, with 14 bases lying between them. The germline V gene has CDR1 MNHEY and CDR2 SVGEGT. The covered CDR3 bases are TGTGCCAGCCACCGCAAAGGTCTTAACTATGGC. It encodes CASHRKGLNYG. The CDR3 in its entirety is CASHRKGLNYGYTF.

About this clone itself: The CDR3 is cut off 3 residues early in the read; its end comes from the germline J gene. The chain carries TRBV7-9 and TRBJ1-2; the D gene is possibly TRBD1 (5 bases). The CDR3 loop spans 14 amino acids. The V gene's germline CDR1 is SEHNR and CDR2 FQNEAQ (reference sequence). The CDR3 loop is CASSSGTGKDTYTF. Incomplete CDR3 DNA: TGTGCCAGCAGCTCAGGGACTGGCAAAGATACC.

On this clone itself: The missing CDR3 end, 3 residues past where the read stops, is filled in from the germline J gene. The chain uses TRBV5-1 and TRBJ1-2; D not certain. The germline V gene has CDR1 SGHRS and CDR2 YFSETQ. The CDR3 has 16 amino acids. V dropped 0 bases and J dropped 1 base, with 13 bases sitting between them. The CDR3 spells CASSLDQRKGNYGYTF. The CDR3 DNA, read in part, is TGCGCCAGCAGCTTGGACCAGAGAAAGGGTAACTATGGC.

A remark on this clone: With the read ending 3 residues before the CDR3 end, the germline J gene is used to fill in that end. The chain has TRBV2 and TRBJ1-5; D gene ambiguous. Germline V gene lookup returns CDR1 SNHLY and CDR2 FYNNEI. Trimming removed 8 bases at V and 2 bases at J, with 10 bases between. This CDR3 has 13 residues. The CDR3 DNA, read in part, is TGTGCCAGCGCGACGGGTGGCAATCAGCCC. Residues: CASATGGNQP. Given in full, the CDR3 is CASATGGNQPQHF.

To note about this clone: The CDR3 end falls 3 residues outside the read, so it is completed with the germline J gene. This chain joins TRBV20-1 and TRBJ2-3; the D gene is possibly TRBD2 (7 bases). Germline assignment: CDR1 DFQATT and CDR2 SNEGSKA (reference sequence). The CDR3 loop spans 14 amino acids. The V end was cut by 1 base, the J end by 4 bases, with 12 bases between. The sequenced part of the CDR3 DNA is TGCAGTGCTAGAGTGGCGGGGGCGCCAGATACG. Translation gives CSARVAGAPDT. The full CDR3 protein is CSARVAGAPDTQYF.

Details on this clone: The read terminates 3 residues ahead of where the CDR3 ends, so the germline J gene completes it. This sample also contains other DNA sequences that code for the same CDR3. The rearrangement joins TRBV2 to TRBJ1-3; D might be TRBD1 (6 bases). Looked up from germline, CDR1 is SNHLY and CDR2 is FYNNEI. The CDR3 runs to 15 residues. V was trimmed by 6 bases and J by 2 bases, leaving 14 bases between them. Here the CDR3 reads CASSLTGNTGNTIYF. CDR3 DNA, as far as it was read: TGTGCCAGCAGCCTAACAGGGAATACTGGAAACACC.

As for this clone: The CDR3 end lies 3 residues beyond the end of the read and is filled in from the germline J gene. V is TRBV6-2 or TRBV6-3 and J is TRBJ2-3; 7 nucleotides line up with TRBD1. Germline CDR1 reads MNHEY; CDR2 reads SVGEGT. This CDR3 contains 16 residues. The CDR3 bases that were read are TGTGCCAGCAGTCAGCACCGGGACAGCTACAATCAGCCG. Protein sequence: CASSQHRDSYNQP. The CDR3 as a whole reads CASSQHRDSYNQPQYF.

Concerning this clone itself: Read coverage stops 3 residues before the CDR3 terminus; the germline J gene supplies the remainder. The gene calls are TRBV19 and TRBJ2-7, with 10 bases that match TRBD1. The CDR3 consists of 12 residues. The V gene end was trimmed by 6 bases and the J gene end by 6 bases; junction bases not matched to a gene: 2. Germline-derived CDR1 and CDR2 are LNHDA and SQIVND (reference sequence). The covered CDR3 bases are TGTGCCAGTAGGGACAGGGGGACCGAG. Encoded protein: CASRDRGTE. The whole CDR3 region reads CASRDRGTEQYF.

This CDR3 is CASSLALGQPNEKLFF. The part of the CDR3 DNA that was read is TGTGCCAGCAGCTTAGCCCTGGGACAGCCTAATGAAAAA. The chain uses TRBV7-8 and TRBJ1-4, with TRBD1 matching 7 bases. From the germline J gene comes the end of the CDR3, since the read stops 3 residues before it. This CDR3 is 16 amino acids long. The germline CDR1 and CDR2 sequences are SGHVS and FQNEAQ. J was trimmed by 3 bases and V by 0 bases; bases with no gene match: 4.

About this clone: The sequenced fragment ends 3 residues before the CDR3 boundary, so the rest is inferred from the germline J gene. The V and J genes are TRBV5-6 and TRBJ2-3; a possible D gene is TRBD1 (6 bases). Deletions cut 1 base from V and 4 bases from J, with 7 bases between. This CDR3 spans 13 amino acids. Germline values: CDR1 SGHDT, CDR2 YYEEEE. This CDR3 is CASSLSGADTQYF. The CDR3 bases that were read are TGTGCCAGCAGCTTGTCAGGGGCAGATACG.

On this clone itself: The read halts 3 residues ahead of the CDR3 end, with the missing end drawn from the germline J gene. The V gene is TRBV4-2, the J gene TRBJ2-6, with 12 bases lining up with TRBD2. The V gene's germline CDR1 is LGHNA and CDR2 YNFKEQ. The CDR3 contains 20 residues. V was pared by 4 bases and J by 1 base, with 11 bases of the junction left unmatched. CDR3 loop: CASSPNPRLAGVSGANVLTF. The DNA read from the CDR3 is TGTGCCAGCAGCCCCAACCCGCGACTAGCGGGAGTTTCTGGGGCCAACGTC.

CDR3 region: CASSPRDSFRETQYF. The sequenced CDR3 bases are TGTGCCAGCAGTCCCCGGGACAGCTTTCGAGAGACC. The chain combines TRBV28 with TRBJ2-5; 7 nucleotides match TRBD1. The read ends 3 residues early relative to the CDR3; the germline J gene fills the gap. The CDR3 totals 15 residues. The V gene end was trimmed by 5 bases and the J gene end by 4 bases; junction bases not matched to a gene: 10. CDR1 MDHEN and CDR2 SYDVKM come from the germline V gene.

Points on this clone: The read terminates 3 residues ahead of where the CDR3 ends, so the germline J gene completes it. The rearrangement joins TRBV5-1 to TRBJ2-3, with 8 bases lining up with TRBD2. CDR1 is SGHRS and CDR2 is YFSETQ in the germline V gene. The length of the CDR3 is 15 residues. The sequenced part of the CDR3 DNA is TGCGCCAGCAAGGCGGTAGCGGGAAGCCAAGAGACG. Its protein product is CASKAVAGSQET. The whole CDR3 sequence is CASKAVAGSQETQYF.

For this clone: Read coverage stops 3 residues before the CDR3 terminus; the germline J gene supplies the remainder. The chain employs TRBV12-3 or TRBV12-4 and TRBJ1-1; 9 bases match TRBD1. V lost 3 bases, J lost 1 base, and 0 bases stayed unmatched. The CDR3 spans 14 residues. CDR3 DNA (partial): TGTGCCAGCAGTTTGGGACAGGGGAACACTGAA. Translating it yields CASSLGQGNTE. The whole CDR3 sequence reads CASSLGQGNTEAFF.

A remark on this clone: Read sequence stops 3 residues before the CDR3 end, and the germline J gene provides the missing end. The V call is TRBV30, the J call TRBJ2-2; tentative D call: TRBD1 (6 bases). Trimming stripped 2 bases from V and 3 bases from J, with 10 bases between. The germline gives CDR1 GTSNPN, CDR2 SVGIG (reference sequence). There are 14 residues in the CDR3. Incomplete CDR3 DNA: TGTGCCTGGAGTCTTACAGGGTACACCGGGGAG. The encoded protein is CAWSLTGYTGE. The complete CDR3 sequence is CAWSLTGYTGELFF.

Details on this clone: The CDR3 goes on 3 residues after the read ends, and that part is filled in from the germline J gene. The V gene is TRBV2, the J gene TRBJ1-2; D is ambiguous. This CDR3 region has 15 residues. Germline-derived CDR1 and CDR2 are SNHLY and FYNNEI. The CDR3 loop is CASSQRLAGADDYTF. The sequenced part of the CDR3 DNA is TGTGCCAGCAGCCAAAGACTAGCGGGAGCTGACGAC.

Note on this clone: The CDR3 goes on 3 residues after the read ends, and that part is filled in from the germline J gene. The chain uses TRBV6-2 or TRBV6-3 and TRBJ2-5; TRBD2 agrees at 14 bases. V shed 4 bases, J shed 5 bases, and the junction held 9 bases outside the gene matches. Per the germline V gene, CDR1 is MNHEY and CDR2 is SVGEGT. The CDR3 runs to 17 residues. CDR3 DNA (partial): TGTGCCAGCAGTTCGCTAAGACTAGCGGGAGGGCCGGAGACC. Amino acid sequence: CASSSLRLAGGPET. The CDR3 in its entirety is CASSSLRLAGGPETQYF.

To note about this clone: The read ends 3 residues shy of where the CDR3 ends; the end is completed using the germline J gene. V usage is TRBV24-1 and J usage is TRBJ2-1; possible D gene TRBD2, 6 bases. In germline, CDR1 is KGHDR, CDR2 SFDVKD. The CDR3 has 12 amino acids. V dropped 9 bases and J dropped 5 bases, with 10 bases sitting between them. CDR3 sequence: CATAGTDNEQFF. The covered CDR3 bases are TGTGCCACCGCGGGGACGGACAATGAG.

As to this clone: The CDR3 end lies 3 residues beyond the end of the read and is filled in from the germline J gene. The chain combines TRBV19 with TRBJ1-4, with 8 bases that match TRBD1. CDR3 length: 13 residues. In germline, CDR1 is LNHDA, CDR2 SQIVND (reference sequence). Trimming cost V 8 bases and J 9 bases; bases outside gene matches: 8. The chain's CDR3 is CASGEQGGKKLFF. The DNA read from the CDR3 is TGTGCCAGTGGAGAACAGGGGGGGAAAAAA. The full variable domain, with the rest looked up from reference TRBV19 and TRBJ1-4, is DGGITQSPKYLFRKEGQNVTLSCEQNLNHDAMYWYRQDPGQGLRLIYYSQIVNDFQKGDIAEGYSVSREKKESFPLTVTSAQKNPTAFYLCASGEQGGKKLFFGSGTQLSVL.

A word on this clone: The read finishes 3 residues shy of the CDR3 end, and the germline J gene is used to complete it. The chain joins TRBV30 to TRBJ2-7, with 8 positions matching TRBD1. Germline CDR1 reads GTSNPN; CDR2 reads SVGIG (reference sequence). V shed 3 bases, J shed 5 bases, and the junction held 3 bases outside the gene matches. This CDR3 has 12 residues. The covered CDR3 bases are TGTGCCTGGAGGGACAGGGACAACGAG. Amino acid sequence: CAWRDRDNE. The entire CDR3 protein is CAWRDRDNEQYF. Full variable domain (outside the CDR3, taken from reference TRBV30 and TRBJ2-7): SQTIHQWPATLVQPVGSPLSLECTVEGTSNPNLYWYRQAAGRGLQLLFYSVGIGQISSEVPQNLSASRPQDRQFILSSKKLLLSDSGFYLCAWRDRDNEQYFGPGTRLTVT.

This CDR3 reads CASSIAGGAEYNSPLFF. Incomplete CDR3 DNA: TGTGCCAGTAGTATAGCCGGGGGGGCCGAGTATAATTCACCG. The chain is built from TRBV19 and TRBJ2-2, with TRBD2 matching over 8 bases. The read terminates 3 residues before the CDR3 end, so the remaining end is supplied by the germline J gene. CDR3 length equals 17 residues. In germline, CDR1 is LNHDA, CDR2 SQIVND (reference sequence).

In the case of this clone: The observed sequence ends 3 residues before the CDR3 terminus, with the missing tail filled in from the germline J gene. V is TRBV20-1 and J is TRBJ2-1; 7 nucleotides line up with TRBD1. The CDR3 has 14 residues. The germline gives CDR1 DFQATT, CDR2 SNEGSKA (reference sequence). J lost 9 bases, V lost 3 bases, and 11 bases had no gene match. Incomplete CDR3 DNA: TGCAGTGCTAGGCCACCCGGCAGGGGGTTTGAG. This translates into CSARPPGRGFE. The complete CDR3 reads CSARPPGRGFEQFF.

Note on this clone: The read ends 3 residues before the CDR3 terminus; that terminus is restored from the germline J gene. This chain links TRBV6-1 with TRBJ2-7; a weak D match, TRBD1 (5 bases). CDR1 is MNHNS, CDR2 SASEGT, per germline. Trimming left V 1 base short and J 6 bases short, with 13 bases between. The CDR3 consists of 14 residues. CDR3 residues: CASSEGADSGEQYF. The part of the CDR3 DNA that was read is TGTGCCAGCAGTGAAGGGGCCGACAGTGGCGAG.

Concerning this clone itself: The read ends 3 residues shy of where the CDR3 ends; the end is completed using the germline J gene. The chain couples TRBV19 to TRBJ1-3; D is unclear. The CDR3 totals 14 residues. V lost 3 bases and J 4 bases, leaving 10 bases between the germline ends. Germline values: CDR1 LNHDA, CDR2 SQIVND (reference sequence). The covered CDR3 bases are TGTGCCAGTAGTATTGCCAGTCCCGGAAACACC. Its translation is CASSIASPGNT. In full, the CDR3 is CASSIASPGNTIYF.

Partial CDR3 DNA: TGTGCCAGCACCTCATCAGGACTAGAGGCCGAC. Its protein product is CASTSSGLEAD. The full CDR3 reads CASTSSGLEADYTF. The V call is TRBV7-9, the J call TRBJ1-2; D not resolved. Read sequence stops 3 residues before the CDR3 end, and the germline J gene provides the missing end. The CDR3 consists of 14 residues. From germline, CDR1 is SEHNR and CDR2 FQNEAQ (reference sequence). Drawing the rest from reference TRBV7-9 and TRBJ1-2, the complete variable domain is DTGVSQNPRHKITKRGQNVTFRCDPISEHNRLYWYRQTLGQGPEFLTYFQNEAQLEKSRLLSDRFSAERPKGSFSTLEIQRTEQGDSAMYLCASTSSGLEADYTFGSGTRLTVV.

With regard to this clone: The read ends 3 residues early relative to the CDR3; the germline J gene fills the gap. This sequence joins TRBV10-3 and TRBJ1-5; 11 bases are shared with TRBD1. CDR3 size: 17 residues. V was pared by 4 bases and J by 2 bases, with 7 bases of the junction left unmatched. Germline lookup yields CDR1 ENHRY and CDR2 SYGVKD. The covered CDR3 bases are TGTGCCATCAGTGCCGGACAGGGGGCCGTGGGCAATCAGCCC. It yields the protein CAISAGQGAVGNQP. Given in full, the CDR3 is CAISAGQGAVGNQPQHF.

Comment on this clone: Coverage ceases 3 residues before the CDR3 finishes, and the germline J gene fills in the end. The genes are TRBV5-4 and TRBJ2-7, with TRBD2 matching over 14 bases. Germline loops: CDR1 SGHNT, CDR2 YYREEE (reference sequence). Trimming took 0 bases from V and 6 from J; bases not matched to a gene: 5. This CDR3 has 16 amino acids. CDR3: CASSLGLAGGPVEQYF. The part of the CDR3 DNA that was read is TGTGCCAGCAGCTTGGGACTAGCGGGAGGGCCCGTCGAG.

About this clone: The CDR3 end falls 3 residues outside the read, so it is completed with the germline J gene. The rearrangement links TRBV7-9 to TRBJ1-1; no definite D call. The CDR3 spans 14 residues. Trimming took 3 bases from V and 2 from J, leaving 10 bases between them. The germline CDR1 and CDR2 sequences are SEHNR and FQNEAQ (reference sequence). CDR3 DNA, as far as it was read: TGTGCCAGCAGCTTGCAACAGTTTAACACTGAA. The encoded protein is CASSLQQFNTE. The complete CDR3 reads CASSLQQFNTEAFF. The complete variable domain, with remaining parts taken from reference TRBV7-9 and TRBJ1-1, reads DTGVSQNPRHKITKRGQNVTFRCDPISEHNRLYWYRQTLGQGPEFLTYFQNEAQLEKSRLLSDRFSAERPKGSFSTLEIQRTEQGDSAMYLCASSLQQFNTEAFFGQGTRLTVV.

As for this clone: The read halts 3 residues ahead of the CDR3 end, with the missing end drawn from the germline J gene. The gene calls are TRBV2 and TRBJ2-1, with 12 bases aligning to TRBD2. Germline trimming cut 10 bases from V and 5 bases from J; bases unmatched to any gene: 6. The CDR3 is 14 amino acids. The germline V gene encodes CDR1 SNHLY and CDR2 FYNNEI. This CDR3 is CAIPTSGRNNEQFF. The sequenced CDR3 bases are TGTGCCATCCCTACTAGCGGGAGGAACAATGAG.